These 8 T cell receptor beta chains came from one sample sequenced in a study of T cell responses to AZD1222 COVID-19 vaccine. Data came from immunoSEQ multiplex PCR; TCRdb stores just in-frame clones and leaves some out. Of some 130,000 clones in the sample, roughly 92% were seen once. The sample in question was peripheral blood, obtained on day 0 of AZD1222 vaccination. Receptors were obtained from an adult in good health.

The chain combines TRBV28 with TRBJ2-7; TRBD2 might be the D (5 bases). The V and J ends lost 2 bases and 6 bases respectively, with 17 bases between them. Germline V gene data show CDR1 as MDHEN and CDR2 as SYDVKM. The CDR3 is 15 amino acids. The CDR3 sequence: CASSLKGWEKLEQYF. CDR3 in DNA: TGTGCCAGCAGTTTAAAGGGCTGGGAGAAACTCGAGCAGTACTTC.

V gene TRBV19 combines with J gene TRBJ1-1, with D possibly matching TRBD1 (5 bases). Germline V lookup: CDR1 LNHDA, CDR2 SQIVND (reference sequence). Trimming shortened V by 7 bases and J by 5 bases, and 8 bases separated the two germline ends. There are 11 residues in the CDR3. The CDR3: CASMGGTEAFF. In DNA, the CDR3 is TGTGCCAGTATGGGGGGGACTGAAGCTTTCTTT.

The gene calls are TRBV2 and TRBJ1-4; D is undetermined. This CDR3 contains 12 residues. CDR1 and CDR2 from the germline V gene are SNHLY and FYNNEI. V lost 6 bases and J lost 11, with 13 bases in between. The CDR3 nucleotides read TGTGCCAGCAGGGAATACACCGGCAAACTGTTTTTT. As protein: CASREYTGKLFF.

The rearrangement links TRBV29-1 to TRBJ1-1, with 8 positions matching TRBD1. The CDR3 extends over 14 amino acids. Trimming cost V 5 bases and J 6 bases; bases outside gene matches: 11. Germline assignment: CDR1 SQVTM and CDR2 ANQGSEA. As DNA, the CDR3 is TGCAGCGTTTGGCGAGGACAGGGCCGAGCTGAAGCTTTCTTT. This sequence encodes CSVWRGQGRAEAFF.

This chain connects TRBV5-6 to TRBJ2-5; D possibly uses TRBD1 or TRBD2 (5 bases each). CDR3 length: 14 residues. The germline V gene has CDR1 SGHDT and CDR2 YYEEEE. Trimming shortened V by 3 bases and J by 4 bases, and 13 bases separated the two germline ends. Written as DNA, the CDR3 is TGTGCCAGCAGCTCCGCTGGGACGACAGAGACCCAGTACTTC. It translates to CASSSAGTTETQYF.

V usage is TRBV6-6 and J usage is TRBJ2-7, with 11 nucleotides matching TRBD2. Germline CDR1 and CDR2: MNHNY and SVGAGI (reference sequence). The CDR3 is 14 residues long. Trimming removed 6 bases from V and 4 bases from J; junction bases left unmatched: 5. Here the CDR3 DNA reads TGTGCCAGCAGCTCCGGGACTAGCGGTTACGAGCAGTACTTC. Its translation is CASSSGTSGYEQYF.

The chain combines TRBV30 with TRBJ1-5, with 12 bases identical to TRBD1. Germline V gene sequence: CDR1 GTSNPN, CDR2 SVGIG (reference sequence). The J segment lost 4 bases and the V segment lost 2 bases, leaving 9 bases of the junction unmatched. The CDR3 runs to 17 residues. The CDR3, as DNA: TGTGCCTGGAGTTACGGGACAGGGGGCCCGGTGAATCAGCCCCAGCATTTT. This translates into CAWSYGTGGPVNQPQHF.

CDR3: CASSPGTGFSPLHF. The CDR3 bases are TGTGCCAGCAGCCCAGGGACAGGATTTTCACCCCTCCACTTT. The chain combines TRBV9 with TRBJ1-6; 8 bases fit TRBD1. CDR3 length: 14 residues. The J segment lost 9 bases and the V segment lost 4 bases, leaving 6 bases of the junction unmatched. Germline V gives CDR1 SGDLS, CDR2 YYNGEE.